The sample holds one count of the clone carrying this TCR beta chain. This record comes from a study of blood T cell repertoires in COVID-19. Study summary: The United States, Italy and Spain were the sources of the acute and convalescent COVID-19 samples. Sources were T cells, B-cell-depleted T cells, or PBMCs; the material itself was cDNA or gDNA.

TCRdb keeps only in-frame clones here, not all; method: immunoSEQ multiplex PCR. The sample includes some 150,000 clones, 85% to 90% seen only once; the top ten take around 3%. Germline V lookup: CDR1 SGHVS, CDR2 FNYEAQ. The CDR3 sequence is 17 residues long. V was pared by 1 base and J by 1 base, with 7 bases of the junction left unmatched. The chain uses TRBV7-6 and TRBJ2-5; 9 nucleotides match TRBD2. Sequencing used peripheral blood. The clonotype was recovered from a man aged 60 to 75 with active or convalescent COVID-19. The CDR3 DNA sequence: TGTGCCAGCAGCTTAGGACCCCCAGCGGGGGGCCAAGAGACCCAGTACTTC. This sequence encodes CASSLGPPAGGQETQYF.